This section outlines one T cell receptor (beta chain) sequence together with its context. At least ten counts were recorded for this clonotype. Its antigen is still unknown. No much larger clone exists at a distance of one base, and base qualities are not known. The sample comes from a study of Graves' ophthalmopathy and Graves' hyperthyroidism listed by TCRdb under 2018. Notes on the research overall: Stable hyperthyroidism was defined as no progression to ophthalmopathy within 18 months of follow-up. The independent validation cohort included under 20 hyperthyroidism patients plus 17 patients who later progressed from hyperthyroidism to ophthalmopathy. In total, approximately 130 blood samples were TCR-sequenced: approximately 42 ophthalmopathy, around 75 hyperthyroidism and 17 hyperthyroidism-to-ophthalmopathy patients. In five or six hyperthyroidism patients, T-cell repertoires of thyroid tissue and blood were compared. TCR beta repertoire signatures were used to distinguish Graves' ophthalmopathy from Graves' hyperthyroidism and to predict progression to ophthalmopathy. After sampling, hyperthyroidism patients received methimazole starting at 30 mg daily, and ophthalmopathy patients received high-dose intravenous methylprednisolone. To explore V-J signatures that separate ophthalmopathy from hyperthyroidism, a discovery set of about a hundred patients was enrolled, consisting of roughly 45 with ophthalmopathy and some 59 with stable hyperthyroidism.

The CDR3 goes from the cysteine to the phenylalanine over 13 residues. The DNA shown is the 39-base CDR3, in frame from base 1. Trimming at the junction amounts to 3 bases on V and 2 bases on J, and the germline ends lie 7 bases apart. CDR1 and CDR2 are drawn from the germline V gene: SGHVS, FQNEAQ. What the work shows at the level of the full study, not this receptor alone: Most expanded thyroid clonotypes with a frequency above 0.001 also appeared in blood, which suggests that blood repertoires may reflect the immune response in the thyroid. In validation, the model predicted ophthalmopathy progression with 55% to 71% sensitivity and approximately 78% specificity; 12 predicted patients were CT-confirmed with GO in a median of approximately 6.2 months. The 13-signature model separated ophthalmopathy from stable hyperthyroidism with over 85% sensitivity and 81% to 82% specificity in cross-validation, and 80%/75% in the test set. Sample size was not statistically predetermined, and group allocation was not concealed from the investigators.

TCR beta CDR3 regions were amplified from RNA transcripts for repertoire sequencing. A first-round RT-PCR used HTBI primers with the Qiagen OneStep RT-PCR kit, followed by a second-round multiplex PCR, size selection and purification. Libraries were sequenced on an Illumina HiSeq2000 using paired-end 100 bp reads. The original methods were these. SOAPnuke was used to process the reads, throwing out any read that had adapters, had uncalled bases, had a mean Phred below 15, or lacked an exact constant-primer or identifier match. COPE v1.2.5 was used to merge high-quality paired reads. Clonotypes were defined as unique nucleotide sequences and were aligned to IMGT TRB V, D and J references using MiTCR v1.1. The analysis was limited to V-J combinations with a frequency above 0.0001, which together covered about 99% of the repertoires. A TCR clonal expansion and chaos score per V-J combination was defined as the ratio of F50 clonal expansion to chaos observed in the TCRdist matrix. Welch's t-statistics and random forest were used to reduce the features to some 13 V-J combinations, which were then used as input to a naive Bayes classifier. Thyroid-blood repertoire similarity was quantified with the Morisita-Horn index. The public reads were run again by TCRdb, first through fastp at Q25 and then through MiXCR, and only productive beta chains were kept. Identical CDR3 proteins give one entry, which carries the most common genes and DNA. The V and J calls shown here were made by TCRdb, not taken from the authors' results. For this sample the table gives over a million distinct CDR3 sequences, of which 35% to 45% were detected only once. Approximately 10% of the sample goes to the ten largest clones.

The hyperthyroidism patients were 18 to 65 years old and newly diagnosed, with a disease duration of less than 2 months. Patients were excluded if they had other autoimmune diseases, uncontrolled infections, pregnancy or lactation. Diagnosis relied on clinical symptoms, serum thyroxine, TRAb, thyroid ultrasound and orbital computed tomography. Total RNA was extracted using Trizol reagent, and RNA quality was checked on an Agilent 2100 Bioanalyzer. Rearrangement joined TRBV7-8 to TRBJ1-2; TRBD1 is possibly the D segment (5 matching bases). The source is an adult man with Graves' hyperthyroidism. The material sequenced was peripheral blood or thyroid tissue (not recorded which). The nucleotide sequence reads TGTGCCAGCAGCTTGGACATAAACTATGGCTACACCTTC. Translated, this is CASSLDINYGYTF.